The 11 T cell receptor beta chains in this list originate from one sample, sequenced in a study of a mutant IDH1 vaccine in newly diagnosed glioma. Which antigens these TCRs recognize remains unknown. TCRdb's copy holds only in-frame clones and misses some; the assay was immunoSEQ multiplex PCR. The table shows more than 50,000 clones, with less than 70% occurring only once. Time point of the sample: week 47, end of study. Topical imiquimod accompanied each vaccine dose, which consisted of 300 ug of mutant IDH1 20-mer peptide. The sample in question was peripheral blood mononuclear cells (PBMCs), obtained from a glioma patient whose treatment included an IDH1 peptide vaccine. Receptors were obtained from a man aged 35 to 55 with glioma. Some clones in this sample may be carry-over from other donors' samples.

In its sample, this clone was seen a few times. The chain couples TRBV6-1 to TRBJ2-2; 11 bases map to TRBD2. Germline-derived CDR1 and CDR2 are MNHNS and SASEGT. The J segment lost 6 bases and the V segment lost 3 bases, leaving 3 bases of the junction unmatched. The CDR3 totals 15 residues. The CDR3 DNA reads TGTGCCAGCAGTGAGCTAGCGGGGGGTTCCGGGGAGCTGTTTTTT. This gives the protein CASSELAGGSGELFF.

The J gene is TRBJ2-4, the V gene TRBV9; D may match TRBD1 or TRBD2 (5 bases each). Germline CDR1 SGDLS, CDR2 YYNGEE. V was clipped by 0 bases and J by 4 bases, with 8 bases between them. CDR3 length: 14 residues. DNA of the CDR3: TGTGCCAGCAGCGTAGGGTGGGGGAAAAACATTCAGTACTTC. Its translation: CASSVGWGKNIQYF.

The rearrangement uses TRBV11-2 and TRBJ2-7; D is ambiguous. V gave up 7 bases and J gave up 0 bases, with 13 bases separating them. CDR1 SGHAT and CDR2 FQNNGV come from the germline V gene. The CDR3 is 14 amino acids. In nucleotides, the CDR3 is TGTGCCAGCACCCCATCACCTAGCTCCTACGAGCAGTACTTC. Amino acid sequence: CASTPSPSSYEQYF.

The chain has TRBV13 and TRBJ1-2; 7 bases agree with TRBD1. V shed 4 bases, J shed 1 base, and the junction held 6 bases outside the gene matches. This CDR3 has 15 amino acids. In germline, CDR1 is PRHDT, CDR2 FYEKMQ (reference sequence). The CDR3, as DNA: TGTGCCAGCAGCTCGACAGGGATCTTTAACTATGGCTACACCTTC. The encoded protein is CASSSTGIFNYGYTF.

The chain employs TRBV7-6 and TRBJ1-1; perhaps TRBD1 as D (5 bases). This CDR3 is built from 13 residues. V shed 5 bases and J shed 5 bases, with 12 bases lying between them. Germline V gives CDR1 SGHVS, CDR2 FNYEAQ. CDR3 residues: CASSPGGRTEAFF. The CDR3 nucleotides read TGTGCCAGCAGCCCGGGGGGACGGACTGAAGCTTTCTTT.

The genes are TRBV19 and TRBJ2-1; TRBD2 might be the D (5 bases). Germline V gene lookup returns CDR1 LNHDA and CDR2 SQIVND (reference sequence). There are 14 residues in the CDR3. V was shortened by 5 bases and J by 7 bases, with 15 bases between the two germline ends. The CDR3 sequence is CASSPRTRHNEQFF. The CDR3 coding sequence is TGTGCCAGTAGTCCGCGGACTCGTCATAATGAGCAGTTCTTC. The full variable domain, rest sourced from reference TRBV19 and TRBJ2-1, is DGGITQSPKYLFRKEGQNVTLSCEQNLNHDAMYWYRQDPGQGLRLIYYSQIVNDFQKGDIAEGYSVSREKKESFPLTVTSAQKNPTAFYLCASSPRTRHNEQFFGPGTRLTVL.

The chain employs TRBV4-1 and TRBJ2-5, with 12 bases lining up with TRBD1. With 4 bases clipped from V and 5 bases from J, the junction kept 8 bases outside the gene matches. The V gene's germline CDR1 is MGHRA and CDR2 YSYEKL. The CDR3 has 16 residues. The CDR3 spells CASSRSGTGGVETQYF. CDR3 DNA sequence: TGCGCCAGCAGCCGTTCCGGGACAGGGGGCGTGGAGACCCAGTACTTC.

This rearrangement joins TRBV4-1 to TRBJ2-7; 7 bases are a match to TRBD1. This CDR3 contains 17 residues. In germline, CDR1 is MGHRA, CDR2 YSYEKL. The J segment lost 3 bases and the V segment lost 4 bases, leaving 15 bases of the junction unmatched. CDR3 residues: CASSPTIPGQAVYEQYF. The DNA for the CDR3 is TGCGCCAGCAGCCCAACGATACCTGGACAGGCGGTCTACGAGCAGTACTTC.

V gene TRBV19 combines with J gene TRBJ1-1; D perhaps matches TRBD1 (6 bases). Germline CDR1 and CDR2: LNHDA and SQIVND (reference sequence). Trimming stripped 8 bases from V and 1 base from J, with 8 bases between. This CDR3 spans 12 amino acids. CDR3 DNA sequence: TGTGCCAGTGGCAGGGGGAACACTGAAGCTTTCTTT. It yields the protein CASGRGNTEAFF.

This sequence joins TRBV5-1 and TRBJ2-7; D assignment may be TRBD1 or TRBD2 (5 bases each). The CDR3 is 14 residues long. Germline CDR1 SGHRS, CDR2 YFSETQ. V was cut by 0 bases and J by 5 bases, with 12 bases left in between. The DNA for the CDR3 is TGCGCCAGCAGCTTGGGCAGGGAGAGCCACGAGCAGTACTTC. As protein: CASSLGRESHEQYF.

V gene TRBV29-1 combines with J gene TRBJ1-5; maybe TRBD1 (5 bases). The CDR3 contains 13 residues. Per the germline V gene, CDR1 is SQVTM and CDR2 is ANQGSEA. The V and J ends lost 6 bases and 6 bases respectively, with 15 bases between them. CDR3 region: CSVTGFSGQPQHF. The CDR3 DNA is TGCAGCGTAACAGGATTTTCGGGTCAGCCCCAGCATTTT.